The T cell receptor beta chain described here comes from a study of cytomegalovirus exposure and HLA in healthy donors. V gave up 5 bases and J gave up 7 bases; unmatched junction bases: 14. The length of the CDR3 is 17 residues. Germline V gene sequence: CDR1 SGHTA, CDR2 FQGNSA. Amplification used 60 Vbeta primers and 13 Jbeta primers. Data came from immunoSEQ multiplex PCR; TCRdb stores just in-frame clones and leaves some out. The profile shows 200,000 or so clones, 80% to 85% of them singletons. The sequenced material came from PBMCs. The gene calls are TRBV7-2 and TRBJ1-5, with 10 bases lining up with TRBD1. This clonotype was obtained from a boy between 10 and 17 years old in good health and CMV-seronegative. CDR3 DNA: TGTGCCAGCAGCCCCCACGGGACAGGGGTATGGGGGCAGCCCCAGCATTTT. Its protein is CASSPHGTGVWGQPQHF.